Each of the 14 T cell receptor beta chains below was sequenced from the same sample in a study of cytomegalovirus exposure and HLA in healthy donors. Only in-frame clones appear in the TCRdb table, and some are missing; sequencing was by immunoSEQ multiplex PCR. This table holds over 100,000 clones, 88% found once. Sequencing was performed on PBMCs. The receptors were gathered from a woman aged 18-30 years in good health and CMV-seronegative.

The gene calls are TRBV27 and TRBJ2-7, with a possible D match to TRBD2 (6 bases). The ends were cut back, 6 bases at V and 3 bases at J, with 12 bases in the middle. The germline gives CDR1 MNHEY, CDR2 SMNVEV (reference sequence). The CDR3 has 13 amino acids. The CDR3 reads CASSPGLNYEQYF. The CDR3 DNA follows: TGTGCCAGCAGCCCCGGACTAAACTACGAGCAGTACTTC.

The chain joins TRBV18 to TRBJ2-7, with TRBD2 matching over 10 bases. Germline CDR1 KGHSH, CDR2 LQKENI. The V gene end was trimmed by 2 bases and the J gene end by 4 bases; junction bases not matched to a gene: 5. The CDR3 has 15 residues. DNA of the CDR3: TGTGCCAGCTCACCAGAGCGGGAGGGCAGGTACGAGCAGTACTTC. As protein: CASSPEREGRYEQYF.

This chain joins TRBV9 and TRBJ2-6; a possible D gene is TRBD2 (5 bases). This CDR3 is 16 amino acids long. The ends were cut back, 10 bases at V and 3 bases at J, with 20 bases in the middle. In germline, CDR1 is SGDLS, CDR2 YYNGEE. CDR3 nucleotides: TGTGCCTCTAATCCCGGACCCCGGGGTGGGGCCAACGTCCTGACTTTC. It yields the protein CASNPGPRGGANVLTF.

The chain joins TRBV7-8 to TRBJ2-3, with D maybe TRBD2 (6 bases). Trimming shortened V by 2 bases and J by 0 bases, and 12 bases separated the two germline ends. The CDR3 runs 16 residues. Germline CDR1 is SGHVS and CDR2 is FQNEAQ. The DNA for the CDR3 is TGTGCCAGCAGCTTAAGGCGGGACCCAAGCACAGATACGCAGTATTTT. Protein product: CASSLRRDPSTDTQYF.

V is TRBV27 and J is TRBJ2-1; 7 bases match TRBD1. Trimming removed 5 bases from V and 2 bases from J; junction bases left unmatched: 3. CDR1 is MNHEY, CDR2 SMNVEV, per germline (reference sequence). The CDR3 is 14 residues long. The CDR3 DNA follows: TGTGCCAGCAGTCGGGACAGACCCTACAATGAGCAGTTCTTC. It is translated as CASSRDRPYNEQFF.

The chain carries TRBV7-9 and TRBJ1-1; the match to TRBD1 covers 8 bases. V shed 1 base, J shed 4 bases, and the junction held 2 bases outside the gene matches. CDR1 is SEHNR, CDR2 FQNEAQ, per germline (reference sequence). This CDR3 has 14 amino acids. As DNA, the CDR3 is TGTGCCAGCAGCTTAGGGACAGGGAGCACTGAAGCTTTCTTT. It encodes CASSLGTGSTEAFF.

The chain carries TRBV4-1 and TRBJ2-5; TRBD2 matches at 8 bases. The length of the CDR3 is 16 residues. V lost 0 bases to trimming and J lost 2 bases; unmatched junction nucleotides: 5. Per the germline V gene, CDR1 is MGHRA and CDR2 is YSYEKL. CDR3 coding DNA: TGCGCCAGCAGCCAAGAGACGGGAGGGTTACAAGAGACCCAGTACTTC. Translating gives CASSQETGGLQETQYF.

The chain uses TRBV5-1 and TRBJ1-4, with a possible D match to TRBD1 (5 bases). The CDR3 sequence is 14 residues long. Per germline, CDR1 SGHRS and CDR2 YFSETQ. V was clipped by 0 bases and J by 7 bases, with 10 bases between them. CDR3 region: CASSLVGEGEKLFF. CDR3 in DNA: TGCGCCAGCAGCTTGGTGGGGGAGGGTGAAAAACTGTTTTTT.

This chain joins TRBV11-2 and TRBJ2-3; TRBD2 agrees at 7 bases. The germline V gene encodes CDR1 SGHAT and CDR2 FQNNGV. The CDR3 totals 16 residues. V was clipped by 1 base and J by 1 base; unmatched bases: 5. The CDR3 loop is CASSLVRGSRTDTQYF. The CDR3, as DNA: TGTGCCAGCAGCTTAGTTCGCGGGAGCCGCACAGATACGCAGTATTTT.

The chain links TRBV7-8 to TRBJ2-7; 10 bases align to TRBD1. V was clipped by 4 bases and J by 4 bases; unmatched bases: 7. The CDR3 runs to 15 residues. Germline CDR1 SGHVS, CDR2 FQNEAQ. The CDR3 nucleotides are TGTGCCAGCAGCTCCCTGGGGACAGGGGCATACGAGCAGTACTTC. Protein: CASSSLGTGAYEQYF.

The chain couples TRBV7-2 to TRBJ2-7; 7 bases are shared with TRBD2. This CDR3 spans 14 amino acids. CDR1 is SGHTA, CDR2 FQGNSA, per germline. Unmatched junction bases numbered 7, after V lost 3 bases and J lost 5 bases. The CDR3 spells CASSFPAGSNEQYF. For the CDR3, the DNA is TGTGCCAGCAGCTTTCCAGCGGGGTCGAACGAGCAGTACTTC. Drawing the rest from reference TRBV7-2 and TRBJ2-7, the complete variable domain is GAGVSQSPSNKVTEKGKDVELRCDPISGHTALYWYRQSLGQGLEFLIYFQGNSAPDKSGLPSDRFSAERTGGSVSTLTIQRTQQEDSAVYLCASSFPAGSNEQYFGPGTRLTVT.

This clone came up a few times. V gene TRBV6-5 combines with J gene TRBJ2-2; 9 bases fit TRBD2. CDR1 and CDR2 (germline): MNHEY, SVGAGI. The CDR3 has 16 amino acids. V dropped 2 bases and J dropped 4; count of bases not matched to a gene: 5. The CDR3 region is CASSYLSGGSTGELFF. In DNA, the CDR3 is TGTGCCAGCAGTTACCTTAGCGGGGGATCCACCGGGGAGCTGTTTTTT.

This chain joins TRBV28 and TRBJ1-2, with 11 positions matching TRBD1. The V gene end was trimmed by 6 bases and the J gene end by 5 bases; junction bases not matched to a gene: 11. There are 16 residues in the CDR3. CDR1 MDHEN and CDR2 SYDVKM come from the germline V gene. The CDR3 bases are TGTGCCAGCAGCGACCCCGGACAGGGGGCCGTTTATGGCTACACCTTC. Its protein product is CASSDPGQGAVYGYTF.

This chain connects TRBV27 to TRBJ2-3; 7 nucleotides line up with TRBD2. This CDR3 contains 15 residues. Per germline, CDR1 MNHEY and CDR2 SMNVEV (reference sequence). V dropped 8 bases and J dropped 5; count of bases not matched to a gene: 13. The CDR3 spells CASRPIAGSVDTQYF. DNA of the CDR3: TGTGCCAGCCGACCCATAGCGGGTTCGGTAGATACGCAGTATTTT.